This T cell receptor beta chain was obtained from a study of identical twins. This clonotype was picked up many times. Its antigen is as yet unknown. TCRdb redid the calling of the 5' RACE reads with MiXCR, one entry per CDR3 protein. The sample contains around 650,000 distinct CDR3 sequences, about 7.6% of which appear only once. Findings and caveats of the study: Invariant MAIT and iNKT cells may have partly biased zero-insertion analyses. Excess twin sharing in beta out-of-frame sequences was weaker.

Trimming cost V 6 bases and J 1 base, with 12 bases left between them. The CDR3 is 15 amino acids. These data were also reused for a study on yellow fever vaccine responses in identical twins.

The J gene is TRBJ2-2, the V gene TRBV12-3 or TRBV12-4, with D unresolved. The sequencing sample was made of PBMCs. The clonotype originates from a woman younger than 35 in good health. The CDR3 coding sequence is TGTGCCAGCAGCTCTTCTACAGAGAACACCGGGGAGCTGTTTTTT. Translating gives CASSSSTENTGELFF.